The TCR beta chain described here comes from a study of blood T cell repertoires in COVID-19. The CDR3 contains 13 residues. In germline, CDR1 is LGHDT, CDR2 YNNKEL (reference sequence). V lost 1 base, J lost 6 bases, and 6 bases lay in between. Authors' processing steps: How many nucleated cells were present was estimated from reference gene primer amplification. Using immunoSEQ multiplex PCR, the repertoire was profiled, and TCRdb retains in-frame clones only, with some absent. V and J calls plus clone size are reproduced from that table; the DNA served to infer D and trimming. Here the sample spans 45,000 to 55,000 clones, 70% to 85% being singletons. This clone was counted between two and nine times.

This chain uses TRBV3-1 (or the pseudogene TRBV3-2) with TRBJ2-2; D ambiguous. The specimen was PBMCs or T cells enriched from blood (not recorded which). This clonotype originated in a woman aged 45-65 years with acute COVID-19. The CDR3 loop is CASSQVSAGELFF. Written as DNA, the CDR3 is TGTGCCAGCAGCCAAGTGTCCGCCGGGGAGCTGTTTTTT.